This T cell receptor beta chain came from a study of T cell repertoires in aging, cancer and after chemotherapy. Peripheral blood genomic DNA, not sorted cells or RNA, was the template. Multiplex touch-down PCR with TRB-A/B primers amplified rearranged V-D-J TRB sequences. From the multiplex PCR reads, TCRdb called clonotypes with MiXCR, one entry per CDR3 protein. The data show some 9,000 distinct CDR3 sequences, over 40% seen once. General study findings and limits: These repertoire data do not allow conclusions about immunological memory after chemotherapy.

A word on this clonotype: Its matching antigen is unknown.

The CDR3 runs to 14 residues. Germline values: CDR1 MNHEY, CDR2 SVGAGI. The V end was cut by 2 bases, the J end by 1 base, with 8 bases between. The chain uses TRBV6-5 and TRBJ1-1; no firm D call. The TCR was taken from a human donor with a solid tumor. The sample consisted of blood. The CDR3 is CASSYSAGNTEAFF. The CDR3 DNA follows: TGTGCCAGCAGTTACAGTGCCGGGAACACTGAAGCTTTCTTT.